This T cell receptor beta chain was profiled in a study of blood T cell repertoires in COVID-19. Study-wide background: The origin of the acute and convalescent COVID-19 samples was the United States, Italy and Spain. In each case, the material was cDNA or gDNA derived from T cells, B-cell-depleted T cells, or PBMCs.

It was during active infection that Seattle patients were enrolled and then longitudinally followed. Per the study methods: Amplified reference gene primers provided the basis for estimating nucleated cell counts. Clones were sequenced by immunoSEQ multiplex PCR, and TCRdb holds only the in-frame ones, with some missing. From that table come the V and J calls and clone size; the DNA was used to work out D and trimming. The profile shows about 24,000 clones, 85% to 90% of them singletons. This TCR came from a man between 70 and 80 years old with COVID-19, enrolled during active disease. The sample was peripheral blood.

The CDR3 region is CASSLPSGAGGDEQFF. CDR3 bases: TGCGCCAGCAGCTTGCCCAGTGGAGCGGGAGGGGATGAGCAGTTCTTC. The rearrangement joins TRBV5-1 to TRBJ2-1; 10 nucleotides agree with TRBD2. J gave up 8 bases and V 1 base, and 9 bases lay outside the gene matches. CDR1 is SGHRS and CDR2 is YFSETQ in the germline V gene. This CDR3 is built from 16 residues.